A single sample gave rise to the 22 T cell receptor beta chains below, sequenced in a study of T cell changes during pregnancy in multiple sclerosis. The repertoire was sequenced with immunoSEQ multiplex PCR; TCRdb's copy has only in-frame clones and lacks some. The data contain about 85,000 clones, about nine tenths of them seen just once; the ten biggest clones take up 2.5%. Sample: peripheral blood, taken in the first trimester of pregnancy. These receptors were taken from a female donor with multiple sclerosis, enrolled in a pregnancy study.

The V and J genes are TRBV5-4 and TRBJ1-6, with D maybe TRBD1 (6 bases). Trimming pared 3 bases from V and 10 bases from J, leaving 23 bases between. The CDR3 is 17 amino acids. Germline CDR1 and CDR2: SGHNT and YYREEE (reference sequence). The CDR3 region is CASSWGGRGGGSSPLHF. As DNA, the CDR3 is TGTGCCAGCAGCTGGGGGGGGCGCGGAGGGGGGAGCTCACCCCTCCACTTT.

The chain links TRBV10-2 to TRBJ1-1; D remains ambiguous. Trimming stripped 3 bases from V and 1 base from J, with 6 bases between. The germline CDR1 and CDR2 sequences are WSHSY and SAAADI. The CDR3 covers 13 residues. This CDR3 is CASSDAANTEAFF. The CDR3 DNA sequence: TGCGCCAGCAGTGACGCGGCGAACACTGAAGCTTTCTTT.

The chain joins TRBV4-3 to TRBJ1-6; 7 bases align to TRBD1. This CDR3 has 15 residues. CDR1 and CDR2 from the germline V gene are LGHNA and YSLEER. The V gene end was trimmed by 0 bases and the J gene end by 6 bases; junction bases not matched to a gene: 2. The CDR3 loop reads CASSQETGSNSPLHF. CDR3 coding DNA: TGCGCCAGCAGCCAAGAGACAGGGAGTAATTCACCCCTCCACTTT.

The CDR3: CASSFPSTGTYGYTF. CDR3 sequence (DNA): TGTGCCAGCAGCTTCCCCTCGACAGGAACCTATGGCTACACCTTC. The chain links TRBV7-9 to TRBJ1-2, with a weak D call TRBD1 (6 bases). V was clipped by 3 bases and J by 4 bases, with 15 bases between them. In germline, CDR1 is SEHNR, CDR2 FQNEAQ (reference sequence). CDR3 length: 15 amino acids. The whole variable domain, filled in from reference TRBV7-9 and TRBJ1-2, reads DTGVSQNPRHKITKRGQNVTFRCDPISEHNRLYWYRQTLGQGPEFLTYFQNEAQLEKSRLLSDRFSAERPKGSFSTLEIQRTEQGDSAMYLCASSFPSTGTYGYTFGSGTRLTVV.

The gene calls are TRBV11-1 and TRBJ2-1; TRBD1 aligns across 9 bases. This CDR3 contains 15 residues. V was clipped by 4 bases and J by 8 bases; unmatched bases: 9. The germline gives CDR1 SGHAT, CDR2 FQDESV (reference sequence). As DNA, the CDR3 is TGTGCCAGCAGCTCACCGGCGGACAGGGGCTATGAGCAGTTCTTC. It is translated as CASSSPADRGYEQFF. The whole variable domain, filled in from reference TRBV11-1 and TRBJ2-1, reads EAEVAQSPRYKITEKSQAVAFWCDPISGHATLYWYRQILGQGPELLVQFQDESVVDDSQLPKDRFSAERLKGVDSTLKIQPAELGDSAMYLCASSSPADRGYEQFFGPGTRLTVL.

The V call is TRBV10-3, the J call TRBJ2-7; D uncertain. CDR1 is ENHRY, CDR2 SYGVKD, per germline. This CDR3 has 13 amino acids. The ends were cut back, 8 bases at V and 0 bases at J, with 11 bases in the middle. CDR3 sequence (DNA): TGTGCCATCTCGGCGGCGAGCTCCTACGAGCAGTACTTC. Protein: CAISAASSYEQYF.

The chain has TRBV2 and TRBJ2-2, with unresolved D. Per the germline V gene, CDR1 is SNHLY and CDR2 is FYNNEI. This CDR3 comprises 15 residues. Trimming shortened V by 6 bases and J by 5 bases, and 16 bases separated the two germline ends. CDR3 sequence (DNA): TGTGCCAGCAGCGGTTTAGCAACCGGGACCGGGGAGCTGTTTTTT. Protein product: CASSGLATGTGELFF.

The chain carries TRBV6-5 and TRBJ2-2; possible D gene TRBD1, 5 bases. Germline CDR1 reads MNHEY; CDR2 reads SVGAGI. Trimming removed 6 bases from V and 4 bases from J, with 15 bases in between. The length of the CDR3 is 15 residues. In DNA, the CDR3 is TGTGCCAGCAGACCCCAGGGTTTGGGCACCGGGGAGCTGTTTTTT. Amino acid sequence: CASRPQGLGTGELFF.

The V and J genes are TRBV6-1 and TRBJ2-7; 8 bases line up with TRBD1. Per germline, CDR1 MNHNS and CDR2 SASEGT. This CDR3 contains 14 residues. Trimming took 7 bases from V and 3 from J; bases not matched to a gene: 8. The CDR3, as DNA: TGTGCCAGCACCTCAGGGGGCGGTTACTACGAGCAGTACTTC. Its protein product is CASTSGGGYYEQYF.

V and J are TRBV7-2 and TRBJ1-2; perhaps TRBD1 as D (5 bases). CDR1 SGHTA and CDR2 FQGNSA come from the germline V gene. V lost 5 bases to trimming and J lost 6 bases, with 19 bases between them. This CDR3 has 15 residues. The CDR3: CASSPTDPRGDGYTF. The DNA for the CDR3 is TGTGCCAGCAGCCCGACAGACCCAAGGGGTGATGGCTACACCTTC.

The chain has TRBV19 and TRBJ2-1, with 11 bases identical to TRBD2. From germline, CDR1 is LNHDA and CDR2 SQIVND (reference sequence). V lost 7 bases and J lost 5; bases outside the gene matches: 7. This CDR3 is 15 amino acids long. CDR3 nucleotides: TGTGCCAGTACGAAGGGGACTAGCGGAAACAATGAGCAGTTCTTC. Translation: CASTKGTSGNNEQFF.

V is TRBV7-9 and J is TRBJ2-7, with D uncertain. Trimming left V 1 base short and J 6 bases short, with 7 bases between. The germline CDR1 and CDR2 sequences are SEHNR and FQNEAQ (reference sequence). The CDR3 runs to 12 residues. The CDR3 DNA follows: TGTGCCAGCAGCTTAGGTCCTCTCGAGCAGTACTTC. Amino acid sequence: CASSLGPLEQYF.

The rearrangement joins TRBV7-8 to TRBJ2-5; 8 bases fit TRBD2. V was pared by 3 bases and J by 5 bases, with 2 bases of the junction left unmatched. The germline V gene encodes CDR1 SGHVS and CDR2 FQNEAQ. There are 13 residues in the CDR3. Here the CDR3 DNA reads TGTGCCAGCAGCTTCCGACTAGCGGAGACCCAGTACTTC. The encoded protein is CASSFRLAETQYF.

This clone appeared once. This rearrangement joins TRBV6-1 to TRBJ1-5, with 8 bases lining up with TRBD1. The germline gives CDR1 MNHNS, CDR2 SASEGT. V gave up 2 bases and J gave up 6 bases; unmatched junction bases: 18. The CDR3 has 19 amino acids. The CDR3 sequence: CASSEWTGSGDPHSQPQHF. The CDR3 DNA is TGTGCCAGCAGTGAATGGACAGGGTCGGGGGATCCACACAGTCAGCCCCAGCATTTT.

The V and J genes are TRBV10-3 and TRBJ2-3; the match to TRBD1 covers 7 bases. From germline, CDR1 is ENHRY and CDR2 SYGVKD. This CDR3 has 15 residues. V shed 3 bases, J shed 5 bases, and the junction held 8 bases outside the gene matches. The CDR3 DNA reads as TGTGCCATCAGTGATCCCCGAGACAGGGAAGATACGCAGTATTTT. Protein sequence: CAISDPRDREDTQYF.

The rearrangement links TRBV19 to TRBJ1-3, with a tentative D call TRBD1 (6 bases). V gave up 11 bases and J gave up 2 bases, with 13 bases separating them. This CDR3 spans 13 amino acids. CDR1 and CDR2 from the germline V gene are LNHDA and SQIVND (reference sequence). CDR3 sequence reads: CAAGEGAGNTIYF. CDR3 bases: TGTGCCGCTGGCGAGGGGGCTGGAAACACCATATATTTT.

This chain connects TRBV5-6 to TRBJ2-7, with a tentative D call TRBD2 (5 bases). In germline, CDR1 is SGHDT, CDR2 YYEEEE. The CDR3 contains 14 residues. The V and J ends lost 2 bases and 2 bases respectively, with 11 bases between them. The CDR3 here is CASSFLAVPYEQYF. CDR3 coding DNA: TGTGCCAGCAGCTTCCTAGCTGTTCCCTACGAGCAGTACTTC.

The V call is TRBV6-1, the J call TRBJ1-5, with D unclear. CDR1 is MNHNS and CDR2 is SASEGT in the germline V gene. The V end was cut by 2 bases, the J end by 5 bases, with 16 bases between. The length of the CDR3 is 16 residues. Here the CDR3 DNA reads TGTGCCAGCAGTGAATTGATCACCCTAGCAGATCAGCCCCAGCATTTT. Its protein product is CASSELITLADQPQHF.

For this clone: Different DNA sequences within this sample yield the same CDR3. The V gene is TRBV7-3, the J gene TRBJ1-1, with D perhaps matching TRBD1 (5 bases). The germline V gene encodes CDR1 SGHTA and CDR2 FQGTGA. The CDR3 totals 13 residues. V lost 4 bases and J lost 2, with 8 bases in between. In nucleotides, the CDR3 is TGTGCCAGCAGCTATGACAGAAACACTGAAGCTTTCTTT. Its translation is CASSYDRNTEAFF. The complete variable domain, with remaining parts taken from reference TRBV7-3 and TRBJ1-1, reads GAGVSQTPSNKVTEKGKYVELRCDPISGHTALYWYRQSLGQGPEFLIYFQGTGAADDSGLPNDRFFAVRPEGSVSTLKIQRTERGDSAVYLCASSYDRNTEAFFGQGTRLTVV.

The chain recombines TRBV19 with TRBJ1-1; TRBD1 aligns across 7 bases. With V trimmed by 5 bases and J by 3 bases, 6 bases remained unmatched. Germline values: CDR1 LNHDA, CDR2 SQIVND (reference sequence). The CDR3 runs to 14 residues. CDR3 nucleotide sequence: TGTGCCAGTAGTCGTGGCGGACAGGACACTGAAGCTTTCTTT. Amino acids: CASSRGGQDTEAFF.

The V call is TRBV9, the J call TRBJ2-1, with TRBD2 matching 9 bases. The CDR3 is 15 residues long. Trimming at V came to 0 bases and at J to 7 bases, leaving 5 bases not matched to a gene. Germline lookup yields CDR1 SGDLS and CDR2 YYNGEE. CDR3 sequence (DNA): TGTGCCAGCAGCGTAGGGGCGGGAGGGGGGAATGAGCAGTTCTTC. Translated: CASSVGAGGGNEQFF.

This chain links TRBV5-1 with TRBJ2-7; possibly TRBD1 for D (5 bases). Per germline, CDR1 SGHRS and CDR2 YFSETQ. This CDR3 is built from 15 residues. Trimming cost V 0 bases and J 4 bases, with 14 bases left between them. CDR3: CASSLDSRARYEQYF. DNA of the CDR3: TGCGCCAGCAGCTTGGACTCCAGGGCTAGGTACGAGCAGTACTTC.